Presented here are 29 T cell receptor beta chains from one specimen sequenced in a study of cytomegalovirus exposure and HLA in healthy donors. Primers for the PCR totalled 60 Vbeta and 13 Jbeta. Profiled with immunoSEQ multiplex PCR; TCRdb holds only in-frame clones, not every one. The data hold 200,000 to 250,000 clones, with about 81% observed a single time. What was sequenced was PBMCs. Source of these receptors: a woman in her sixties or seventies in good health and CMV-seropositive.

This clone was picked up one time. J is TRBJ2-1 and V is TRBV14; maybe TRBD1 (5 bases). CDR1 is SGHDN and CDR2 is FVKESK in the germline V gene. Trimming pared 4 bases from V and 7 bases from J, leaving 14 bases between. This CDR3 region has 14 residues. The CDR3 reads CASSPKGHRNEQFF. For the CDR3, the DNA is TGTGCCAGCAGCCCCAAGGGGCACAGGAATGAGCAGTTCTTC.

V and J are TRBV10-1 and TRBJ2-3, with D possibly matching TRBD2 (6 bases). Trimming stripped 2 bases from V and 5 bases from J, with 11 bases between. CDR3 length equals 14 residues. In germline, CDR1 is WNHNN, CDR2 SYGVQD (reference sequence). The CDR3, as DNA: TGCGCCAGCAGTGAGGGAGGGCCGATAGATACGCAGTATTTT. Amino acid sequence: CASSEGGPIDTQYF.

The chain uses TRBV19 and TRBJ1-5; TRBD1 agrees at 7 bases. The CDR3 contains 13 residues. Germline V gene sequence: CDR1 LNHDA, CDR2 SQIVND (reference sequence). V was pared by 5 bases and J by 2 bases, with 0 bases of the junction left unmatched. The CDR3 nucleotides are TGTGCCAGTAGTGGGACAGGCAATCAGCCCCAGCATTTT. Translated: CASSGTGNQPQHF.

This chain uses TRBV29-1 with TRBJ1-5; no reliable D call. V gave up 4 bases and J gave up 3 bases, with 7 bases separating them. The V gene's germline CDR1 is SQVTM and CDR2 ANQGSEA. The CDR3 length is 12 residues. The CDR3: CSVAQANQPQHF. The CDR3 DNA follows: TGCAGCGTTGCCCAGGCCAATCAGCCCCAGCATTTT.

The chain links TRBV18 to TRBJ1-2; 9 bases agree with TRBD1. The CDR3 is 15 residues long. Germline V gene data show CDR1 as KGHSH and CDR2 as LQKENI. Trimming removed 3 bases from V and 4 bases from J; junction bases left unmatched: 6. CDR3 sequence reads: CASSPGTGRFYGYTF. In DNA, the CDR3 is TGTGCCAGCTCACCCGGGACAGGGCGCTTCTATGGCTACACCTTC.

In its sample, this clone was seen once. The chain employs TRBV10-2 and TRBJ1-2; perhaps TRBD1 as D (5 bases). The CDR3 has 13 residues. In germline, CDR1 is WSHSY, CDR2 SAAADI. V lost 6 bases and J lost 6, with 14 bases in between. The CDR3 region has the DNA TGCGCCAGCAGAGTTGACAGTAAGGATGGCTACACCTTC. It codes for CASRVDSKDGYTF.

This clone showed up just a few times. The J gene is TRBJ1-3, the V gene TRBV10-3; TRBD1 might be the D (6 bases). Germline values: CDR1 ENHRY, CDR2 SYGVKD. The CDR3 has 12 amino acids. Trimming took 6 bases from V and 8 from J, leaving 11 bases between them. The CDR3 reads CAIRGRGYTIYF. CDR3 coding DNA: TGTGCCATCAGAGGCAGGGGATACACCATATATTTT.

The chain couples TRBV6-5 to TRBJ2-7, with TRBD2 matching over 7 bases. V gave up 5 bases and J gave up 2 bases; unmatched junction bases: 3. This CDR3 comprises 13 residues. Germline V CDR1 and CDR2: MNHEY, SVGAGI. CDR3 protein: CASSRAGAYEQYF. The CDR3 nucleotides read TGTGCCAGCAGTCGGGCGGGGGCCTACGAGCAGTACTTC.

The CDR3 region is CASIPRGTGFYNEQFF. The CDR3 coding sequence is TGTGCCAGCATCCCGAGAGGGACAGGGTTCTACAATGAGCAGTTCTTC. V and J are TRBV27 and TRBJ2-1; 9 bases agree with TRBD1. With 7 bases clipped from V and 3 bases from J, the junction kept 10 bases outside the gene matches. The CDR3 sequence is 16 residues long. Germline V gene data show CDR1 as MNHEY and CDR2 as SMNVEV (reference sequence).

The chain couples TRBV19 to TRBJ1-2; TRBD1 aligns across 9 bases. The CDR3 consists of 14 residues. V trimming: 6 bases; J trimming: 4 bases; junction bases outside the gene matches: 6. Looked up from germline, CDR1 is LNHDA and CDR2 is SQIVND (reference sequence). CDR3 region: CASSLQGAGYGYTF. CDR3 sequence (DNA): TGTGCCAGTAGCCTACAGGGGGCAGGCTATGGCTACACCTTC. The full variable domain, rest sourced from reference TRBV19 and TRBJ1-2, is DGGITQSPKYLFRKEGQNVTLSCEQNLNHDAMYWYRQDPGQGLRLIYYSQIVNDFQKGDIAEGYSVSREKKESFPLTVTSAQKNPTAFYLCASSLQGAGYGYTFGSGTRLTVV.

This sequence joins TRBV7-3 and TRBJ1-1; 7 bases are shared with TRBD1. Trimming took 0 bases from V and 6 from J; bases not matched to a gene: 10. The CDR3 runs to 16 residues. Germline CDR1 is SGHTA and CDR2 is FQGTGA. CDR3: CASSLTGGHRGAEAFF. The CDR3 DNA is TGTGCCAGCAGCTTAACCGGCGGACACAGGGGTGCTGAAGCTTTCTTT.

Notes on this clone: One junction end does not reproduce the germline sequence, and a read error may be involved. V is TRBV7-9 and J is TRBJ1-5; no clear D gene. In germline, CDR1 is SEHNR, CDR2 FQNEAQ (reference sequence). This CDR3 has 12 amino acids. The CDR3 here is CSSKLGEEPQHF. CDR3 in DNA: TGTTCCAGCAAACTAGGCGAGGAGCCCCAGCATTTT.

The V call is TRBV4-1, the J call TRBJ1-5, with D possibly being TRBD1 (6 bases). The CDR3 has 14 residues. The V gene lost 3 bases and the J gene lost 1 base, with 7 bases spanning the gap. Germline loops: CDR1 MGHRA, CDR2 YSYEKL. The CDR3 nucleotides read TGCGCCAGCAGCCACAGGGGAAGCAATCAGCCCCAGCATTTT. Residues: CASSHRGSNQPQHF.

The chain is built from TRBV10-3 and TRBJ2-5; 7 nucleotides match TRBD2. The junction had 7 bases not matched to a gene; V was cut back by 7 bases and J by 2 bases. This CDR3 contains 14 residues. CDR1 ENHRY and CDR2 SYGVKD come from the germline V gene. CDR3 protein: CAITSGTSQETQYF. The CDR3 DNA is TGTGCCATCACCAGCGGGACCTCACAAGAGACCCAGTACTTC.

The chain couples TRBV5-4 to TRBJ2-1; possible D gene TRBD2, 6 bases. The CDR3 runs 16 residues. Germline lookup yields CDR1 SGHNT and CDR2 YYREEE (reference sequence). With 0 bases removed from V and 0 bases from J, the gap between germline ends came to 10 bases. Written as DNA, the CDR3 is TGTGCCAGCAGCTTGGAGGCGCGGGGCTCCTACAATGAGCAGTTCTTC. Protein product: CASSLEARGSYNEQFF.

This clone was counted once. The rearrangement joins TRBV5-5 to TRBJ2-5; 7 bases agree with TRBD2. The V gene end was trimmed by 4 bases and the J gene end by 5 bases; junction bases not matched to a gene: 14. CDR3 length: 16 residues. Germline V gene sequence: CDR1 SGHKS, CDR2 YYEKEE (reference sequence). CDR3 loop: CASSRAMRERVETQYF. CDR3 coding DNA: TGTGCCAGCAGCAGGGCGATGCGGGAGAGGGTGGAGACCCAGTACTTC.

The J gene is TRBJ2-4, the V gene TRBV5-1; D perhaps matches TRBD2 (6 bases). With 4 bases removed from V and 6 bases from J, the gap between germline ends came to 20 bases. Looked up from germline, CDR1 is SGHRS and CDR2 is YFSETQ. This CDR3 contains 16 residues. The CDR3 DNA is TGCGCCAGCAGCGACCCCACGAGAGGGACTGCAAACATTCAGTACTTC. It is translated as CASSDPTRGTANIQYF. Drawing the rest from reference TRBV5-1 and TRBJ2-4, the complete variable domain is KAGVTQTPRYLIKTRGQQVTLSCSPISGHRSVSWYQQTPGQGLQFLFEYFSETQRNKGNFPGRFSGRQFSNSRSEMNVSTLELGDSALYLCASSDPTRGTANIQYFGAGTRLSVL.

This chain's CDR3 is CASSFPRDRGNEQFF. DNA of the CDR3: TGTGCCAGCAGTTTCCCCCGAGACAGGGGCAATGAGCAGTTCTTC. The J gene is TRBJ2-1, the V gene TRBV28; 8 nucleotides align to TRBD1. The J segment lost 6 bases and the V segment lost 3 bases, leaving 7 bases of the junction unmatched. This CDR3 comprises 15 residues. Germline V gives CDR1 MDHEN, CDR2 SYDVKM.

The chain is built from TRBV2 and TRBJ2-3; TRBD2 aligns across 9 bases. This CDR3 comprises 14 residues. From germline, CDR1 is SNHLY and CDR2 FYNNEI. Trimming cost V 7 bases and J 5 bases; bases outside gene matches: 7. The CDR3 loop is CASNLAGRLDTQYF. The CDR3 nucleotides read TGTGCCAGCAATCTAGCGGGGCGGTTAGATACGCAGTATTTT.

A single count supports this clone. V usage is TRBV5-1 and J usage is TRBJ2-1; the match to TRBD2 covers 8 bases. CDR1 SGHRS and CDR2 YFSETQ come from the germline V gene. The CDR3 is made up of 15 amino acids. V gave up 5 bases and J gave up 8 bases; unmatched junction bases: 12. CDR3 bases: TGCGCCAGCAGGACAACTAGCGGAGCGGGCGATGAGCAGTTCTTC. Translation gives CASRTTSGAGDEQFF.

V gene TRBV10-2 combines with J gene TRBJ2-2, with TRBD1 as a possible D gene (6 bases). This CDR3 is built from 14 residues. V was clipped by 6 bases and J by 7 bases, with 15 bases between them. Germline V lookup: CDR1 WSHSY, CDR2 SAAADI. The CDR3: CASSPQGQYGELFF. As DNA, the CDR3 is TGCGCCAGCAGCCCTCAGGGGCAGTACGGGGAGCTGTTTTTT.

The V call is TRBV7-5, the J call TRBJ1-2; the DNA was not used to check the table's D call, TRBD1. TRBV7-5 is a listed pseudogene. There are 14 residues in the CDR3. This CDR3 is CVRSGTDRVNGYTF. CDR3 in DNA: TGTGTCAGAAGCGGAACCGACAGGGTGAATGGCTACACCTTC.

The V gene is TRBV10-3, the J gene TRBJ2-1; 7 bases fit TRBD2. CDR3 size: 16 residues. Germline V gives CDR1 ENHRY, CDR2 SYGVKD. Trimming removed 0 bases from V and 3 bases from J; junction bases left unmatched: 5. CDR3 nucleotides: TGTGCCATCAGTGAGTCCGGCGGGAGTTTCTACAATGAGCAGTTCTTC. It yields the protein CAISESGGSFYNEQFF.

This rearrangement joins TRBV5-6 to TRBJ1-2; D is unclear. The CDR3 runs to 14 residues. The ends were cut back, 3 bases at V and 2 bases at J, with 11 bases in the middle. Germline CDR1 SGHDT, CDR2 YYEEEE. CDR3 in DNA: TGTGCCAGCAGCTCTGGGAGCTTCAACTATGGCTACACCTTC. This translates into CASSSGSFNYGYTF.

The chain is built from TRBV5-1 and TRBJ2-3; the match to TRBD2 covers 8 bases. Germline CDR1 and CDR2: SGHRS and YFSETQ. V lost 7 bases and J lost 4; bases outside the gene matches: 8. The CDR3 extends over 14 amino acids. In DNA form, the CDR3 reads TGCGCCAGCCGACTAGCGCTGCTGGCAGATACGCAGTATTTT. This gives the protein CASRLALLADTQYF.

This rearrangement joins TRBV29-1 to TRBJ2-4; 9 bases fit TRBD1. Germline V gene sequence: CDR1 SQVTM, CDR2 ANQGSEA. V dropped 7 bases and J dropped 16; count of bases not matched to a gene: 11. The CDR3 is 11 residues long. The CDR3 spells CSAKQGAIAYF. CDR3 nucleotide sequence: TGCAGCGCCAAACAGGGGGCGATTGCCTACTTC.

The chain links TRBV6-5 to TRBJ2-3; no clear D. Germline assignment: CDR1 MNHEY and CDR2 SVGAGI. Trimming removed 4 bases from V and 2 bases from J, with 10 bases in between. The CDR3 is 14 residues long. The CDR3, as DNA: TGTGCCAGCAGTTGGTCTCTCTACACAGATACGCAGTATTTT. This translates into CASSWSLYTDTQYF.

V is TRBV28 and J is TRBJ1-2; D ambiguous. V was trimmed by 9 bases and J by 6 bases, leaving 14 bases between them. Germline V lookup: CDR1 MDHEN, CDR2 SYDVKM. CDR3 length: 12 amino acids. CDR3 in DNA: TGTGCCAGTTGGGTGAGGCGTCATGGCTACACCTTC. It codes for CASWVRRHGYTF.

The J gene is TRBJ1-3, the V gene TRBV11-2; D is uncertain. V lost 3 bases to trimming and J lost 1 base, with 16 bases between them. The germline gives CDR1 SGHAT, CDR2 FQNNGV. The CDR3 loop spans 17 amino acids. The CDR3 bases are TGTGCCAGCAGCTTGACACGTGCTACGACGTCTGGAAACACCATATATTTT. Its translation is CASSLTRATTSGNTIYF.